This T cell receptor (beta chain) was captured in a study of identical twins. General observations from the study: Out-of-frame sharing of TCR alpha in monozygotic twins was underestimated by models. Twin pairs had excess sharing that was weaker in beta out-of-frame sequences. Researchers caution that invariant MAIT and iNKT cells could partly confound zero-insertion analyses.

A template switching step contributed a universal primer site, while unique molecular identifiers were present in the cDNA. TCRdb redid the calling of the 5' RACE reads with MiXCR, one entry per CDR3 protein. The sample records 250,000 or so distinct CDR3 sequences, roughly 13% being singletons. This clonotype was counted only a few times. The antigen is not known. The CDR3 is 11 amino acids. Germline-derived CDR1 and CDR2 are SGHTA and FQGNSA. Deletions cut 5 bases from V and 8 bases from J, with 9 bases between. This sample was shared with a second study, whose subject was yellow fever vaccine responses in identical twins.

The TCR sequence derives from a woman aged 18-29 years in good health. The rearrangement joins TRBV7-2 to TRBJ2-5; D remains ambiguous. The sequencing sample was made of memory (CD45RO+) T cells sorted from blood. CDR3 loop: CASSHLRTQYF. CDR3 DNA sequence: TGTGCCAGCAGCCATTTGCGAACCCAGTACTTC.